These 22 T cell receptor beta chains were all obtained from the same sample, sequenced in a study of blood T cell repertoires in COVID-19. Generated by immunoSEQ multiplex PCR, the TCRdb table keeps only in-frame clones and is missing some. The data show about 140,000 clones, over 80% seen once. Material for sequencing was peripheral blood. Receptors were obtained from a man between 60 and 75 years old with active or convalescent COVID-19.

This chain links TRBV6-1 with TRBJ2-7; D possibly corresponds to TRBD2 (6 bases). The CDR3 consists of 14 residues. V was trimmed by 2 bases and J by 3 bases, leaving 11 bases between them. The germline V gene encodes CDR1 MNHNS and CDR2 SASEGT. The CDR3 region is CASSELETSYEQYF. The CDR3 DNA sequence: TGTGCCAGCAGTGAACTTGAGACTAGCTACGAGCAGTACTTC.

J is TRBJ1-1 and V is TRBV13; no clear D gene. The CDR3 consists of 14 residues. Trimming left V 0 bases short and J 4 bases short, with 9 bases between. From germline, CDR1 is PRHDT and CDR2 FYEKMQ (reference sequence). CDR3 loop: CASSLGGVGTEAFF. The CDR3 DNA is TGTGCCAGCAGCTTAGGGGGCGTGGGCACTGAAGCTTTCTTT.

Only one count was recorded for this clone. CDR3 region: CASNTGGTYNEQFF. Here the CDR3 DNA reads TGTGCCAGCAACACAGGGGGGACCTACAATGAGCAGTTCTTC. The genes are TRBV6-5 and TRBJ2-1; 8 nucleotides match TRBD1. The CDR3 covers 14 residues. The V gene's germline CDR1 is MNHEY and CDR2 SVGAGI. The V gene end was trimmed by 7 bases and the J gene end by 2 bases; junction bases not matched to a gene: 4.

The V call is TRBV6-1, the J call TRBJ2-7; TRBD2 aligns across 12 bases. Germline V CDR1 and CDR2: MNHNS, SASEGT. J was trimmed by 6 bases and V by 0 bases; bases with no gene match: 12. The CDR3 spans 18 residues. CDR3 in DNA: TGTGCCAGCAGTGAAGCGGAGGGCCGACTAGCGGGGGCCCTCGAGCAGTACTTC. The encoded protein is CASSEAEGRLAGALEQYF.

This clone was seen just once. The J gene is TRBJ2-3, the V gene TRBV5-4, with no clear D. Germline values: CDR1 SGHNT, CDR2 YYREEE (reference sequence). V was cut by 3 bases and J by 0 bases, with 11 bases left in between. This CDR3 is built from 15 residues. This CDR3 reads CASSSTDSSTDTQYF. The CDR3 DNA sequence: TGTGCCAGCAGCTCGACTGACTCTAGCACAGATACGCAGTATTTT.

This CDR3 is CASSRSGGQGTYEQYF. In DNA form, the CDR3 reads TGTGCCAGCAGCCGATCGGGGGGGCAGGGGACCTACGAGCAGTACTTC. The V and J genes are TRBV7-9 and TRBJ2-7, with TRBD2 matching over 8 bases. The germline V gene encodes CDR1 SEHNR and CDR2 FQNEAQ (reference sequence). CDR3 length equals 16 residues. The junction had 11 bases not matched to a gene; V was cut back by 5 bases and J by 2 bases.

The CDR3, as DNA: TGTGCCAGCAGCCTCGGGACTACCAGCACAGATACGCAGTATTTT. Its translation: CASSLGTTSTDTQYF. The chain has TRBV11-3 and TRBJ2-3, with TRBD2 identical over 7 bases. Germline trimming cut 5 bases from V and 0 bases from J; bases unmatched to any gene: 5. This CDR3 region has 15 residues. Germline-derived CDR1 and CDR2 are SGHNT and YENEEA.

The chain uses TRBV5-1 and TRBJ1-3, with TRBD1 as a possible D gene (6 bases). Germline V CDR1 and CDR2: SGHRS, YFSETQ. Trimming pared 4 bases from V and 3 bases from J, leaving 8 bases between. This CDR3 has 13 amino acids. The CDR3: CASSRDNGNTIYF. The CDR3 bases are TGCGCCAGCAGCCGGGACAATGGAAACACCATATATTTT.

The chain combines TRBV6-5 with TRBJ2-6, with unresolved D. This CDR3 contains 13 residues. CDR1 MNHEY and CDR2 SVGAGI come from the germline V gene. The V and J ends lost 6 bases and 4 bases respectively, with 7 bases between them. DNA for the CDR3: TGTGCCAGCAGCCTACCGGGGGCCAACGTCCTGACTTTC. It specifies CASSLPGANVLTF.

The rearrangement uses TRBV23-1 and TRBJ2-7; TRBD1 agrees at 11 bases. TRBV23-1 is reported as an ORF; its role is uncertain. V lost 6 bases to trimming and J lost 5 bases; unmatched junction nucleotides: 6. The CDR3 totals 14 residues. The CDR3 coding sequence is TGCGCCAGCAGGATAGGACAGGGGGCCCACGAGCAGTACTTC. This codes for CASRIGQGAHEQYF.

This clone was detected only a few times. The chain is built from TRBV19 and TRBJ1-5, with 7 bases identical to TRBD1. Germline V gene lookup returns CDR1 LNHDA and CDR2 SQIVND (reference sequence). V trimming: 3 bases; J trimming: 6 bases; junction bases outside the gene matches: 8. This CDR3 is 15 amino acids long. DNA of the CDR3: TGTGCCAGTAGTATCCGGGACAGAAGAAGTCAGCCCCAGCATTTT. Translated, it gives CASSIRDRRSQPQHF.

This chain uses TRBV24-1 with TRBJ2-3; 7 nucleotides match TRBD1. The CDR3 is 15 amino acids. Germline values: CDR1 KGHDR, CDR2 SFDVKD. Germline trimming cut 4 bases from V and 2 bases from J; bases unmatched to any gene: 5. CDR3 sequence: CATSDQGQHTDTQYF. CDR3 DNA sequence: TGTGCCACCAGTGACCAGGGACAGCACACAGATACGCAGTATTTT.

This chain joins TRBV10-1 and TRBJ1-1, with unresolved D. Germline CDR1 and CDR2: WNHNN and SYGVQD (reference sequence). Trimming removed 6 bases at V and 1 base at J, with 9 bases between. The CDR3 loop spans 13 amino acids. The CDR3 coding sequence is TGCGCCAGCAGGAAAGAGTGGAACACTGAAGCTTTCTTT. This gives the protein CASRKEWNTEAFF.

This chain uses TRBV18 with TRBJ2-7, with D possibly being TRBD1 (6 bases). V gave up 3 bases and J gave up 7 bases, with 22 bases separating them. Looked up from germline, CDR1 is KGHSH and CDR2 is LQKENI. This CDR3 contains 16 residues. CDR3 sequence reads: CASSPEQSTGLREQYF. The CDR3 DNA sequence: TGTGCCAGCTCACCTGAACAGAGTACAGGGTTGCGGGAGCAGTACTTC.

This clone turned up a few times. The gene calls are TRBV29-1 and TRBJ2-7, with 11 nucleotides matching TRBD2. CDR1 is SQVTM, CDR2 ANQGSEA, per germline. The trim removed 7 bases at V and 2 bases at J, leaving 16 bases unmatched. This CDR3 contains 17 residues. Here the CDR3 reads CSGPGTQTSGSAYEQYF. The CDR3 region has the DNA TGCAGCGGCCCCGGGACACAAACTAGCGGGAGTGCCTACGAGCAGTACTTC.

V usage is TRBV18 and J usage is TRBJ2-7, with D possibly matching TRBD2 (5 bases). V was trimmed by 3 bases and J by 6 bases, leaving 15 bases between them. The CDR3 contains 14 residues. Germline CDR1 is KGHSH and CDR2 is LQKENI. CDR3 sequence (DNA): TGTGCCAGCTCACCGAACGGGGTTACGGGCGAGCAGTACTTC. This gives the protein CASSPNGVTGEQYF.

The genes are TRBV6-5 and TRBJ1-4; 7 positions match TRBD1. The ends lost 5 bases at V and 8 bases at J; junction bases unmatched: 5. CDR3 size: 13 residues. The germline gives CDR1 MNHEY, CDR2 SVGAGI. CDR3 amino acids: CASSTLTGEKLFF. The CDR3 region has the DNA TGTGCCAGCAGTACCCTGACAGGGGAAAAACTGTTTTTT.

The chain combines TRBV19 with TRBJ2-7, with 8 bases aligning to TRBD2. The CDR3 runs 14 residues. V lost 3 bases, J lost 2 bases, and 3 bases stayed unmatched. Germline-derived CDR1 and CDR2 are LNHDA and SQIVND (reference sequence). CDR3: CASSMKLAAYEQYF. The CDR3 DNA reads TGTGCCAGTAGTATGAAACTAGCGGCCTACGAGCAGTACTTC.

The chain combines TRBV7-6 with TRBJ2-1; D not resolved. Trimming took 1 base from V and 0 from J, leaving 16 bases between them. Germline V gene lookup returns CDR1 SGHVS and CDR2 FNYEAQ. The CDR3 is 18 amino acids. The CDR3 reads CASSLVNGERSSYNEQFF. As DNA, the CDR3 is TGTGCCAGCAGCTTAGTCAATGGAGAGAGAAGCTCCTACAATGAGCAGTTCTTC.

The J gene is TRBJ2-1, the V gene TRBV6-5; D may be TRBD1 (6 bases). CDR3 length equals 15 residues. Germline-derived CDR1 and CDR2 are MNHEY and SVGAGI. Trimming shortened V by 6 bases and J by 5 bases, and 17 bases separated the two germline ends. CDR3 in DNA: TGTGCCAGCAGCACGACAGGCTTAAACAACAATGAGCAGTTCTTC. Amino acids: CASSTTGLNNNEQFF.

The chain combines TRBV12-5 with TRBJ2-7; a weak D match, TRBD2 (6 bases). Trimming removed 5 bases from V and 6 bases from J, with 14 bases in between. The CDR3 is made up of 13 amino acids. CDR1 and CDR2 (germline): LGHNT, FRNRAP. In DNA form, the CDR3 reads TGTGCTAGTGGTCCCGGTTTGGGGGGCGAGCAGTACTTC. This sequence encodes CASGPGLGGEQYF.

The chain carries TRBV5-1 and TRBJ2-1, with TRBD2 matching 8 bases. There are 16 residues in the CDR3. The germline gives CDR1 SGHRS, CDR2 YFSETQ. The J segment lost 0 bases and the V segment lost 7 bases, leaving 9 bases of the junction unmatched. The CDR3 sequence is CASHHPSGSSYNEQFF. As DNA, the CDR3 is TGCGCCAGCCACCACCCGAGCGGGAGCTCCTACAATGAGCAGTTCTTC.